Shown below are 21 T cell receptor beta chains from a single sample sequenced in a study of blood T cell repertoires in COVID-19. Profiled with immunoSEQ multiplex PCR; TCRdb holds only in-frame clones, not every one. The table lists roughly 100,000 clones, roughly 90% of them singletons. The sample was peripheral blood. These receptors all come from a woman aged 55-75 years with acute or convalescent COVID-19.

The DNA of the CDR3 is TGTGCCAGCAGCTTAGAGCCCCTCGGGCTAGCGGGAGTTATCTACAATGAGCAGTTCTTC. Residues: CASSLEPLGLAGVIYNEQFF. The chain employs TRBV7-8 and TRBJ2-1, with 10 bases aligning to TRBD2. V trimming: 1 base; J trimming: 3 bases; junction bases outside the gene matches: 15. The CDR3 totals 20 residues. Germline lookup yields CDR1 SGHVS and CDR2 FQNEAQ. The whole variable domain, remainder taken from reference TRBV7-8 and TRBJ2-1, is GAGVSQSPRYKVAKRGQDVALRCDPISGHVSLFWYQQALGQGPEFLTYFQNEAQLDKSGLPSDRFFAERPEGSVSTLKIQRTQQEDSAVYLCASSLEPLGLAGVIYNEQFFGPGTRLTVL.

V and J are TRBV5-1 and TRBJ1-2, with 7 bases identical to TRBD1. The CDR3 has 12 amino acids. The junction had 1 base not matched to a gene; V was cut back by 4 bases and J by 4 bases. Germline V gene sequence: CDR1 SGHRS, CDR2 YFSETQ. This CDR3 is CASSRDSYGYTF. In nucleotides, the CDR3 is TGCGCCAGCAGCCGGGACAGCTATGGCTACACCTTC.

The rearrangement joins TRBV24-1 to TRBJ2-5; 10 nucleotides align to TRBD1. The CDR3 is 16 residues long. Germline V gene lookup returns CDR1 KGHDR and CDR2 SFDVKD. Trimming took 5 bases from V and 4 from J; bases not matched to a gene: 9. In DNA form, the CDR3 reads TGTGCCACCAGTGGGAACCGGGACAGGGGCGGAGAGACCCAGTACTTC. Translating it yields CATSGNRDRGGETQYF.

The CDR3 DNA sequence: TGCGCCAGCACTTCACCTTGGGACAGGGAGGGCACCGGGGAGCTGTTTTTT. Amino acids: CASTSPWDREGTGELFF. The chain employs TRBV23-1 and TRBJ2-2; 9 bases line up with TRBD1. TRBV23-1 is marked as an open reading frame, function uncertain. Trimming cost V 7 bases and J 4 bases; bases outside gene matches: 13. This CDR3 is 17 amino acids long.

J is TRBJ1-6 and V is TRBV19; the D gene is possibly TRBD1 (6 bases). Deletions cut 1 base from V and 5 bases from J, with 6 bases between. Germline V gene data show CDR1 as LNHDA and CDR2 as SQIVND (reference sequence). The CDR3 is 14 amino acids. The CDR3 reads CASSIGTDNSPLHF. The CDR3 bases are TGTGCCAGTAGTATAGGGACAGATAATTCACCCCTCCACTTT.

The rearrangement links TRBV27 to TRBJ2-2, with 9 bases lining up with TRBD1. The germline CDR1 and CDR2 sequences are MNHEY and SMNVEV (reference sequence). After removal of 6 bases from V and 1 base from J, the junction contained 9 bases not matched to a gene. The CDR3 totals 17 residues. The CDR3 DNA follows: TGTGCCAGCAGGCCAAGAACAGGGGGCATGAACACCGGGGAGCTGTTTTTT. Residues: CASRPRTGGMNTGELFF.

On this clone itself: The junction departs from germline at one end; a sequencing error may be responsible. This chain links TRBV11-1 with TRBJ2-7; 9 nucleotides agree with TRBD1. This CDR3 spans 15 amino acids. Germline V CDR1 and CDR2: SGHAT, FQDESV (reference sequence). CDR3 bases: TGTGCCAGCAGCTTAAGTGGGACAGGGAACTACGGGCAGTACTTC. Amino acids: CASSLSGTGNYGQYF.

J is TRBJ1-1 and V is TRBV7-2; TRBD1 matches 9 bases. The V and J ends lost 4 bases and 4 bases, in that order; junction bases with no gene match: 4. The CDR3 length is 14 residues. Germline CDR1 SGHTA, CDR2 FQGNSA. CDR3 nucleotides: TGTGCCAGCAGCTGGGACAGGGTGGGCACTGAAGCTTTCTTT. Its translation: CASSWDRVGTEAFF.

This clone was counted a few times. V is TRBV24-1 and J is TRBJ1-1; D might be TRBD1 (5 bases). This CDR3 has 14 amino acids. V was trimmed by 3 bases and J by 6 bases, leaving 13 bases between them. Germline loops: CDR1 KGHDR, CDR2 SFDVKD. The CDR3 region is CATSDASTVSEAFF. The DNA of the CDR3 is TGTGCCACCAGTGATGCGTCGACAGTCTCTGAAGCTTTCTTT.

This chain links TRBV5-6 with TRBJ1-2; D remains unclear. V lost 0 bases to trimming and J lost 4 bases, with 7 bases between them. CDR1 is SGHDT and CDR2 is YYEEEE in the germline V gene. The CDR3 is 13 residues long. The CDR3 spells CASSLGQVYGYTF. The CDR3 bases are TGTGCCAGCAGCTTGGGGCAGGTCTATGGCTACACCTTC.

The V call is TRBV19, the J call TRBJ2-3, with 7 positions matching TRBD2. This CDR3 has 14 amino acids. V lost 7 bases to trimming and J lost 3 bases; unmatched junction nucleotides: 7. Germline CDR1 reads LNHDA; CDR2 reads SQIVND (reference sequence). The chain's CDR3 is CASKERDPTDTQYF. The CDR3 nucleotides read TGTGCCAGTAAAGAGCGGGACCCTACAGATACGCAGTATTTT.

The chain combines TRBV30 with TRBJ2-2; 8 positions match TRBD1. This CDR3 contains 13 residues. With V trimmed by 3 bases and J by 6 bases, 3 bases remained unmatched. Germline values: CDR1 GTSNPN, CDR2 SVGIG (reference sequence). For the CDR3, the DNA is TGTGCCTGGAGAGGACAGGGTCCCGGGGAGCTGTTTTTT. This translates into CAWRGQGPGELFF.

This chain joins TRBV29-1 and TRBJ2-5; D gene uncertain. Germline V gene lookup returns CDR1 SQVTM and CDR2 ANQGSEA. This CDR3 comprises 12 residues. The germline V and J ends were trimmed by 5 bases and 3 bases, with 10 bases remaining between them. CDR3 protein: CSVLERKETQYF. In DNA form, the CDR3 reads TGCAGCGTTCTAGAGCGTAAAGAGACCCAGTACTTC.

The chain recombines TRBV28 with TRBJ2-5; D perhaps matches TRBD2 (5 bases). Germline CDR1 is MDHEN and CDR2 is SYDVKM. The CDR3 is made up of 14 amino acids. V was pared by 6 bases and J by 9 bases, with 20 bases between. CDR3 sequence (DNA): TGTGCCAGCAGCATTCCGGACTCTCTTGGGGCCCAGTACTTC. Translating gives CASSIPDSLGAQYF.

The chain employs TRBV14 and TRBJ2-7; the match to TRBD2 covers 12 bases. Germline CDR1 reads SGHDN; CDR2 reads FVKESK. CDR3 length: 17 amino acids. Losses at the gene ends were 2 bases for V and 3 bases for J; bases not matched to a gene: 8. CDR3 loop: CASSQPRLAGVFYEQYV. CDR3 nucleotide sequence: TGTGCCAGCAGCCAACCTCGACTAGCGGGAGTCTTCTACGAGCAGTACGTC.

The chain carries TRBV7-2 and TRBJ1-5; D is unclear. Germline assignment: CDR1 SGHTA and CDR2 FQGNSA. This CDR3 contains 18 residues. Deletions cut 4 bases from V and 0 bases from J, with 19 bases between. The CDR3 region has the DNA TGTGCCAGCAGCTCCCGGGCGGGGTCCCCATCTAGCAATCAGCCCCAGCATTTT. It specifies CASSSRAGSPSSNQPQHF.

V usage is TRBV2 and J usage is TRBJ2-2; D remains ambiguous. V dropped 6 bases and J dropped 3 bases, with 11 bases sitting between them. This CDR3 region has 14 residues. The germline CDR1 and CDR2 sequences are SNHLY and FYNNEI. The CDR3 here is CASRSPLYTGELFF. The CDR3 nucleotides are TGTGCCAGCAGATCCCCCCTTTACACCGGGGAGCTGTTTTTT.

On this clone itself: The identical CDR3 is also encoded by other nucleotide sequences in the sample. V usage is TRBV10-3 and J usage is TRBJ1-2; 7 nucleotides line up with TRBD1. The CDR3 has 13 amino acids. Germline V gene lookup returns CDR1 ENHRY and CDR2 SYGVKD. V gave up 4 bases and J gave up 5 bases; unmatched junction bases: 4. The CDR3 protein is CAISGQGGYGYTF. In nucleotides, the CDR3 is TGTGCCATCAGTGGACAGGGCGGATATGGCTACACCTTC.

The chain is built from TRBV7-2 and TRBJ2-1, with 12 positions matching TRBD2. This CDR3 spans 18 amino acids. The V gene end was trimmed by 4 bases and the J gene end by 11 bases; junction bases not matched to a gene: 18. CDR1 is SGHTA and CDR2 is FQGNSA in the germline V gene. As DNA, the CDR3 is TGTGCCAGCAGCTCCTATTCCGGGACTAGCGGGTCTAGGGCCCAGCAGTTCTTC. Translated: CASSSYSGTSGSRAQQFF.

The rearrangement uses TRBV5-4 and TRBJ1-1; 8 bases fit TRBD1. The CDR3 has 14 residues. The germline V gene encodes CDR1 SGHNT and CDR2 YYREEE (reference sequence). V trimming: 3 bases; J trimming: 5 bases; junction bases outside the gene matches: 6. DNA of the CDR3: TGTGCCAGCAGCTCCGGACAGGGACGGACTGAAGCTTTCTTT. This gives the protein CASSSGQGRTEAFF.

This clone showed up just a few times. This chain links TRBV5-8 with TRBJ2-2, with 9 bases fitting TRBD1. CDR1 SGHTS and CDR2 YDEGEE come from the germline V gene. V was clipped by 0 bases and J by 4 bases; unmatched bases: 10. This CDR3 is 18 amino acids long. In DNA, the CDR3 is TGTGCCAGCAGCTTGGGGACAGGGGCCTCCTTGGTCACCGGGGAGCTGTTTTTT. This gives the protein CASSLGTGASLVTGELFF.